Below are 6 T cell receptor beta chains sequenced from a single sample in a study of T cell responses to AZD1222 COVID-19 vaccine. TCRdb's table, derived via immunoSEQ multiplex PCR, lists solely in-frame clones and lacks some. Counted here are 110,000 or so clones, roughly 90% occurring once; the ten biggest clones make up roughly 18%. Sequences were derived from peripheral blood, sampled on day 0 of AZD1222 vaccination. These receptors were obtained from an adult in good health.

The CDR3 DNA follows: TGTGCCAGCAGCCCCCTAGCGGGAGGCCCAGATACGCAGTATTTT. It codes for CASSPLAGGPDTQYF. The chain uses TRBV14 and TRBJ2-3; 11 bases are a match to TRBD2. The CDR3 covers 15 residues. Germline V gives CDR1 SGHDN, CDR2 FVKESK. V lost 4 bases to trimming and J lost 4 bases; unmatched junction nucleotides: 4.

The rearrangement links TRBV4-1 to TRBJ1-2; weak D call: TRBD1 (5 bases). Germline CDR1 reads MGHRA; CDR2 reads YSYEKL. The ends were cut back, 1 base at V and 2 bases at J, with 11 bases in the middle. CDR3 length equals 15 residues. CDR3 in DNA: TGCGCCAGCAGCCAAGCGGCAGGGAAAAACTATGGCTACACCTTC. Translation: CASSQAAGKNYGYTF.

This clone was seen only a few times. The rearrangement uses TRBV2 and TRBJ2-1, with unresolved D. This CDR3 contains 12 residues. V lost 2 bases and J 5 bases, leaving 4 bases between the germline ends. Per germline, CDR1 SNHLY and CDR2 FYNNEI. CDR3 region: CASSEQDNEQFF. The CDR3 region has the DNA TGTGCCAGCAGTGAACAGGACAATGAGCAGTTCTTC.

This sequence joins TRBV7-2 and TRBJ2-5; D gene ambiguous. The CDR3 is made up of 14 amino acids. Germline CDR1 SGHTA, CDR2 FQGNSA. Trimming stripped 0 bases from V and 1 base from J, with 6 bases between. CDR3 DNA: TGTGCCAGCAGCTTAGCGGGGATCCAAGAGACCCAGTACTTC. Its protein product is CASSLAGIQETQYF.

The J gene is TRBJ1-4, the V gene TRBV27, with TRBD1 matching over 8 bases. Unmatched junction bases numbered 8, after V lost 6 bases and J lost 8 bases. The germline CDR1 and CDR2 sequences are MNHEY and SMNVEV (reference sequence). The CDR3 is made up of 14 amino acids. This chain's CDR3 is CASSRQGIGEKLFF. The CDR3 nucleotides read TGTGCCAGCAGCCGACAGGGGATTGGAGAAAAACTGTTTTTT.

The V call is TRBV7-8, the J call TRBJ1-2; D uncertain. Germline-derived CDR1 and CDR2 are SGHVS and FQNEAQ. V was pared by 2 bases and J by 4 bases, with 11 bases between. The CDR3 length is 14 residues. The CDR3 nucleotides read TGTGCCAGCAGCTTAAAAGTCCGGGGCTATGGCTACACCTTC. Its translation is CASSLKVRGYGYTF.